The 7 T cell receptor beta chains given below trace back to one sample, sequenced in a study of OX40 agonist ivuxolimab in advanced cancers. TCRdb's copy holds only in-frame clones and misses some; the assay was immunoSEQ multiplex PCR. The sample has tens of thousands of clones; more than 90% are singletons. Sequenced here: CD4+ or CD8+ T cells sorted from blood, sampled in a trial of the OX40 agonist ivuxolimab. The receptors come from an adult with an advanced solid tumor such as melanoma, head and neck, liver or kidney cancer.

This sequence joins TRBV6-5 and TRBJ1-1, with TRBD1 matching over 9 bases. Germline lookup yields CDR1 MNHEY and CDR2 SVGAGI. After removal of 4 bases from V and 3 bases from J, the junction contained 6 bases not matched to a gene. This CDR3 has 15 amino acids. The CDR3 is CASSSHRGRDTEAFF. The DNA for the CDR3 is TGTGCCAGCAGTTCGCACAGGGGGCGGGACACTGAAGCTTTCTTT.

The chain links TRBV6-5 to TRBJ2-1, with 7 nucleotides matching TRBD2. The CDR3 runs 14 residues. Trimming at V came to 2 bases and at J to 2 bases, leaving 0 bases not matched to a gene. The V gene's germline CDR1 is MNHEY and CDR2 SVGAGI. This chain's CDR3 is CASSYGLAYNEQFF. The CDR3 DNA reads as TGTGCCAGCAGTTACGGACTAGCCTACAATGAGCAGTTCTTC.

This clone was found once. This rearrangement joins TRBV11-2 to TRBJ2-3; 7 nucleotides align to TRBD2. Germline V gene data show CDR1 as SGHAT and CDR2 as FQNNGV. After removal of 5 bases from V and 7 bases from J, the junction contained 9 bases not matched to a gene. The CDR3 extends over 14 amino acids. Here the CDR3 reads CASSLSGFMNTQYF. CDR3 nucleotide sequence: TGTGCCAGCAGCCTTAGCGGGTTCATGAATACGCAGTATTTT.

The chain combines TRBV6-1 with TRBJ1-1; TRBD1 matches 7 bases. Germline CDR1 and CDR2: MNHNS and SASEGT. This CDR3 contains 15 residues. Losses at the gene ends were 4 bases for V and 4 bases for J; bases not matched to a gene: 9. The DNA of the CDR3 is TGTGCCAGCAGTGTATCTAGACAGGGTCCCACTGAAGCTTTCTTT. Translated: CASSVSRQGPTEAFF.

This clone has just one count. The chain combines TRBV28 with TRBJ1-1, with 11 nucleotides matching TRBD1. This CDR3 is 13 amino acids long. Germline V CDR1 and CDR2: MDHEN, SYDVKM. Trimming cost V 5 bases and J 11 bases; bases outside gene matches: 7. The CDR3 sequence is CASSVDRGLVAFF. The CDR3 coding sequence is TGTGCCAGCAGTGTGGACAGGGGGCTAGTGGCTTTCTTT.

The chain combines TRBV7-2 with TRBJ2-7; D is unclear. The CDR3 has 15 amino acids. Per the germline V gene, CDR1 is SGHTA and CDR2 is FQGNSA. Trimming pared 5 bases from V and 6 bases from J, leaving 20 bases between. CDR3 coding DNA: TGTGCCAGCAGCAAATTAAGAAGCCGAGGTGGCGAGCAGTACTTC. Translated: CASSKLRSRGGEQYF.

Regarding this clone: The junction and the germline gene differ at one end; a read error may be behind it. The genes are TRBV7-7 and TRBJ2-7; D might be TRBD2 (6 bases). CDR3 length equals 13 residues. Germline V CDR1 and CDR2: SSHAT, FNYEAQ (reference sequence). This CDR3 is CASSLAQGGEQYF. The DNA for the CDR3 is TGTGCTAGCAGCTTAGCGCAGGGAGGCGAGCAGTACTTC.